The rows below give T cell receptor beta chains drawn from one sample of a study of Graves' ophthalmopathy and Graves' hyperthyroidism. MiXCR was run by TCRdb on the multiplex PCR reads, yielding one entry per CDR3 protein. The sample holds 650,000 to 900,000 distinct CDR3 sequences, around 40% seen once. The sample consisted of peripheral blood. Source of these receptors: an adult man with Graves' ophthalmopathy. The CDR3 runs from the conserved cysteine through the conserved F or W. Fields, in order: clone size, CDR3 length, D gene, J gene, V gene, CDR3 protein, CDR3 DNA. The D gene is left open where the match is weak. Where a row states a size, it is once, few, many or the class of an expanded clone; other rows omit it.

clone_size: -; cdr3_length: 15; d_call: -; j_call: TRBJ1-2; v_call: TRBV12-3/TRBV12-4; cdr3_aa: CASSSPDRWIYGYTF; cdr3_nt: TGTGCCAGCAGTTCCCCGGACCGGTGGATCTATGGCTACACCTTC
clone_size: many; cdr3_length: 13; d_call: -; j_call: TRBJ2-7; v_call: TRBV7-9; cdr3_aa: CASSSGWGYEQYF; cdr3_nt: TGTGCCAGCAGCTCGGGGTGGGGCTACGAGCAGTACTTC
clone_size: -; cdr3_length: 15; d_call: TRBD1; j_call: TRBJ2-7; v_call: TRBV10-3; cdr3_aa: CAISEMGTGTREQYF; cdr3_nt: TGTGCCATCAGTGAAATGGGGACAGGGACCCGCGAGCAGTACTTC
clone_size: once; cdr3_length: 16; d_call: TRBD1; j_call: TRBJ1-2; v_call: TRBV15; cdr3_aa: CATSRPGTGLNYGYTF; cdr3_nt: TGTGCCACCAGCAGACCCGGGACAGGGCTTAACTATGGCTACACCTTC
clone_size: -; cdr3_length: 16; d_call: TRBD1; j_call: TRBJ2-7; v_call: TRBV2; cdr3_aa: CASSVEETGVLGEQYF; cdr3_nt: TGTGCCAGCAGCGTAGAAGAGACAGGGGTTCTGGGCGAGCAGTACTTC
clone_size: -; cdr3_length: 14; d_call: -; j_call: TRBJ2-7; v_call: TRBV7-2; cdr3_aa: CASSLDSGYYEQYF; cdr3_nt: TGTGCCAGCAGCTTAGATAGCGGATATTACGAGCAGTACTTC
clone_size: many; cdr3_length: 18; d_call: -; j_call: TRBJ1-4; v_call: TRBV25-1; cdr3_aa: CASSEIVGGVWTNEKLFF; cdr3_nt: TGTGCCAGCAGTGAAATTGTTGGAGGAGTTTGGACTAATGAAAAACTGTTTTTT
clone_size: -; cdr3_length: 13; d_call: -; j_call: TRBJ1-1; v_call: TRBV2; cdr3_aa: CASSYEAVPEAFF; cdr3_nt: TGTGCCAGCAGTTACGAGGCAGTCCCTGAAGCTTTCTTT
clone_size: -; cdr3_length: 14; d_call: -; j_call: TRBJ1-2; v_call: TRBV9; cdr3_aa: CASSQEAGNYGYTF; cdr3_nt: TGTGCCAGCAGCCAAGAAGCGGGGAACTATGGCTACACCTTC
clone_size: many; cdr3_length: 15; d_call: -; j_call: TRBJ1-2; v_call: TRBV9; cdr3_aa: CASSVGQRSNYGYTF; cdr3_nt: TGTGCCAGCAGCGTAGGACAGAGGAGTAACTATGGCTACACCTTC
clone_size: once; cdr3_length: 12; d_call: -; j_call: TRBJ2-1; v_call: TRBV11-3; cdr3_aa: CASSRGRNEQFF; cdr3_nt: TGTGCCAGCAGCCGCGGACGGAATGAGCAGTTCTTC
clone_size: -; cdr3_length: 13; d_call: TRBD1; j_call: TRBJ1-1; v_call: TRBV10-3; cdr3_aa: CAISEGRGPEAFF; cdr3_nt: TGTGCCATCAGTGAAGGCAGGGGGCCTGAAGCTTTCTTT
clone_size: -; cdr3_length: 13; d_call: -; j_call: TRBJ2-3; v_call: TRBV14; cdr3_aa: CASSPRHTDTQYF; cdr3_nt: TGTGCCAGCAGCCCTCGACACACAGATACGCAGTATTTT
clone_size: -; cdr3_length: 15; d_call: -; j_call: TRBJ2-5; v_call: TRBV11-2; cdr3_aa: CASSLDVSDQETQYF; cdr3_nt: TGTGCCAGCAGCTTAGATGTGTCTGACCAAGAGACCCAGTACTTC
clone_size: -; cdr3_length: 13; d_call: -; j_call: TRBJ1-3; v_call: TRBV9; cdr3_aa: CASSVFSGNTIYF; cdr3_nt: TGTGCCAGCAGCGTCTTCTCTGGAAACACCATATATTTT
clone_size: many; cdr3_length: 14; d_call: -; j_call: TRBJ1-5; v_call: TRBV9; cdr3_aa: CASSAQGFGQPQHF; cdr3_nt: TGTGCCAGCAGCGCGCAGGGATTTGGTCAGCCCCAGCATTTT
clone_size: few; cdr3_length: 13; d_call: TRBD1; j_call: TRBJ1-5; v_call: TRBV12-3/TRBV12-4; cdr3_aa: CASSLRQGGPQHF; cdr3_nt: TGTGCCAGCAGTCTGAGGCAGGGGGGACCCCAGCATTTT
clone_size: few; cdr3_length: 15; d_call: TRBD1; j_call: TRBJ2-7; v_call: TRBV24-1; cdr3_aa: CASSDGTGGNYEQYF; cdr3_nt: TGTGCCAGCAGTGACGGGACAGGGGGCAACTACGAGCAGTACTTC
clone_size: few; cdr3_length: 16; d_call: -; j_call: TRBJ1-4; v_call: TRBV2; cdr3_aa: CASSGFDGATNEKLFF; cdr3_nt: TGTGCCAGCAGTGGATTTGACGGTGCAACTAATGAAAAACTGTTTTTT
clone_size: few; cdr3_length: 16; d_call: -; j_call: TRBJ1-1; v_call: TRBV20-1; cdr3_aa: CSARDRREGPNTEAFF; cdr3_nt: TGCAGTGCTAGAGATAGGCGGGAGGGTCCGAACACTGAAGCTTTCTTT
clone_size: many; cdr3_length: 14; d_call: -; j_call: TRBJ2-7; v_call: TRBV5-1; cdr3_aa: CASSLDSQLYEQYF; cdr3_nt: TGCGCCAGCAGCTTGGATAGCCAGCTCTACGAGCAGTACTTC
clone_size: -; cdr3_length: 15; d_call: -; j_call: TRBJ2-6; v_call: TRBV2; cdr3_aa: CASSISGLGANVLTF; cdr3_nt: TGTGCCAGCTCAATTTCAGGGTTGGGGGCCAACGTCCTGACTTTC
clone_size: -; cdr3_length: 15; d_call: -; j_call: TRBJ2-2; v_call: TRBV6-5; cdr3_aa: CASSGRIPNTGELFF; cdr3_nt: TGTGCCAGCAGTGGACGGATCCCGAACACCGGGGAGCTGTTTTTT
clone_size: -; cdr3_length: 13; d_call: TRBD1; j_call: TRBJ1-4; v_call: TRBV25-1; cdr3_aa: CARDRGEGEKLFF; cdr3_nt: TGTGCCAGGGACAGGGGGGAGGGTGAAAAACTGTTTTTT
clone_size: -; cdr3_length: 14; d_call: -; j_call: TRBJ1-3; v_call: TRBV25-1; cdr3_aa: CASSEQFSGNTIYF; cdr3_nt: TGTGCCAGCAGTGAACAGTTCTCTGGAAACACCATATATTTT
clone_size: many; cdr3_length: 13; d_call: -; j_call: TRBJ1-5; v_call: TRBV24-1; cdr3_aa: CATSAGGNQPQHF; cdr3_nt: TGTGCCACCAGTGCCGGTGGGAATCAGCCCCAGCATTTT
clone_size: -; cdr3_length: 16; d_call: TRBD1; j_call: TRBJ2-5; v_call: TRBV7-9; cdr3_aa: CASSLDGTGGRETQYF; cdr3_nt: TGTGCCAGCAGCCTAGACGGGACAGGGGGCCGAGAGACCCAGTACTTC
clone_size: -; cdr3_length: 14; d_call: -; j_call: TRBJ1-1; v_call: TRBV11-2; cdr3_aa: CASSHHGQRTEAFF; cdr3_nt: TGTGCCAGCAGCCATCATGGACAGAGGACTGAAGCTTTCTTT
clone_size: -; cdr3_length: 15; d_call: -; j_call: TRBJ2-2; v_call: TRBV25-1; cdr3_aa: CASSQDRVGTGELFF; cdr3_nt: TGTGCCAGCAGCCAAGACCGGGTTGGGACCGGGGAGCTGTTTTTT
clone_size: many; cdr3_length: 14; d_call: -; j_call: TRBJ1-1; v_call: TRBV10-3; cdr3_aa: CAITREGLNTEAFF; cdr3_nt: TGTGCCATCACCAGGGAGGGACTGAACACTGAAGCTTTCTTT
clone_size: many; cdr3_length: 13; d_call: -; j_call: TRBJ2-5; v_call: TRBV2; cdr3_aa: CASSEVARRTQYF; cdr3_nt: TGTGCCAGCAGTGAAGTGGCTAGAAGGACCCAGTACTTC
clone_size: -; cdr3_length: 14; d_call: -; j_call: TRBJ2-5; v_call: TRBV25-1; cdr3_aa: CASVVASGQETQYF; cdr3_nt: TGTGCCAGCGTTGTAGCGAGCGGTCAAGAGACCCAGTACTTC
clone_size: few; cdr3_length: 14; d_call: -; j_call: TRBJ2-5; v_call: TRBV19; cdr3_aa: CASSIFPGTETQYF; cdr3_nt: TGTGCCAGTAGTATATTTCCGGGGACAGAGACCCAGTACTTC
clone_size: -; cdr3_length: 10; d_call: -; j_call: TRBJ2-7; v_call: TRBV20-1; cdr3_aa: CSASHPEQYF; cdr3_nt: TGCAGTGCTAGTCACCCCGAGCAGTACTTC